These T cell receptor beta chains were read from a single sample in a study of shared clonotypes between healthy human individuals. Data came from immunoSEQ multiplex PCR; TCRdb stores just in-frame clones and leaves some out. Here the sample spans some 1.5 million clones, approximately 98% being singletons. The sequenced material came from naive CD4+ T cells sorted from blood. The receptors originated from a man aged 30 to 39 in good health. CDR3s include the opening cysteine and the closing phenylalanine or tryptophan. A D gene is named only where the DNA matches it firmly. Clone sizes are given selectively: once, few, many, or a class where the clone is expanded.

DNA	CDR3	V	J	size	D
TGTGCCAGCAGTGCGACAGGGGGTTGGTCCTACGAGCAGTACTTC	CASSATGGWSYEQYF	TRBV2	TRBJ2-7	-	TRBD1
TGTGCCAGCAGCCCGACTAGCGGGAGGGCCCGGGGGCAGTTCTTC	CASSPTSGRARGQFF	TRBV6-6	TRBJ2-1	-	TRBD2
TGTGCCAGCAGCTTATCTAATGCCAATGAGCAGTTCTTC	CASSLSNANEQFF	TRBV7-2	TRBJ2-1	once	-
TGTGCCAGCAGCCAAGGTCTAAGGAATGAGCAGTTCTTC	CASSQGLRNEQFF	TRBV4-2	TRBJ2-1	-	-
TGTGCCAGCAGCTTATGGGGGCACACAGATACGCAGTATTTT	CASSLWGHTDTQYF	TRBV7-2	TRBJ2-3	-	-
TGTGCCAGCAGCTTAGCCGCCGCGGGCCTCACCGGGGAGCTGTTTTTT	CASSLAAAGLTGELFF	TRBV7-2	TRBJ2-2	-	-
TGTGCTAGTGGTTTGCTGGGAAGGGGCACAGATACGCAGTATTTT	CASGLLGRGTDTQYF	TRBV12-5	TRBJ2-3	-	-
TGTGCCGGGGGGCGAGGTCAGCCCCAGCATTTT	CAGGRGQPQHF	TRBV30	TRBJ1-5	-	-
TGTGCCAGCAGCTTGGGGACAGGGCTTGAGCAGTACTTC	CASSLGTGLEQYF	TRBV5-5	TRBJ2-7	once	TRBD1
TGTGCCAGCAGTTTAGCCAGGGGGATTGGAGCTAACTATGGCTACACCTTC	CASSLARGIGANYGYTF	TRBV28	TRBJ1-2	-	TRBD1
TGTGCCAGCAGTCCCGTCGGGATCCCTCTTTACAATGAGCAGTTCTTC	CASSPVGIPLYNEQFF	TRBV27	TRBJ2-1	-	-
TGTGCCAGCAGTTTGGTAATCACTGAAGCTTTCTTT	CASSLVITEAFF	TRBV28	TRBJ1-1	-	-
TGCGCCAGCAGCCCTTCCTTGCGGACAGTTAGCACAGATACGCAGTATTTT	CASSPSLRTVSTDTQYF	TRBV5-4	TRBJ2-3	-	-
TGTGCAAGTCGCTCCCCCCGGACAGTACCCTACGAGCAGTACTTC	CASRSPRTVPYEQYF	TRBV12-2	TRBJ2-7	-	-
TGTGCCAGCAGCTTTTGGGCCAATATCGGAGAGACCCAGTACTTC	CASSFWANIGETQYF	TRBV7-2	TRBJ2-5	-	-
TGTGCCTGGAGTTCAGGGGCCGGCTACACCTTC	CAWSSGAGYTF	TRBV30	TRBJ1-2	-	-
TGTGCCAGCAGTTACGGGGGACAGGGGGCAGGCTACACCTTC	CASSYGGQGAGYTF	TRBV6-5	TRBJ1-2	-	TRBD1
TGCGCCAGCAGCTTGGTTAGCGGACTCTACGAGCAGTACTTC	CASSLVSGLYEQYF	TRBV5-1	TRBJ2-7	-	-
TGTGCCAGCAGCCCCCTCCAGGGGTCGGGCACTGAAGCTTTCTTT	CASSPLQGSGTEAFF	TRBV14	TRBJ1-1	-	-
TGTGCCATCAGTGAGTTGAAGGCGGCAACTAATGAAAAACTGTTTTTT	CAISELKAATNEKLFF	TRBV10-3	TRBJ1-4	-	-
TGTGCCAGCAGCAAACAGGGGAATCAGCCCCAGCATTTT	CASSKQGNQPQHF	TRBV7-9	TRBJ1-5	-	TRBD1
TGTGCCAGCGACCACCCAGACAATGAGCAGTTCTTC	CASDHPDNEQFF	TRBV2	TRBJ2-1	-	-
TGTGCCAGTAGTACACATGGAGGGGTGGGCAATCAGCCCCAGCATTTT	CASSTHGGVGNQPQHF	TRBV19	TRBJ1-5	-	-
TGCGCCAGCAGCGGCTCGGGAGGACTCACCGGGGAGCTGTTTTTT	CASSGSGGLTGELFF	TRBV5-1	TRBJ2-2	-	TRBD2
TGTGCTAGTGCCCTCGGCGAAAGAAACTATGGCTACACCTTC	CASALGERNYGYTF	TRBV12-5	TRBJ1-2	-	-
TGTGCCACCAAGAAAGACAGGTCCGGCGGGGAGCTGTTTTTT	CATKKDRSGGELFF	TRBV15	TRBJ2-2	-	-
TGTGCCAGCATCAGGAGTTTTAATGAAAAACTGTTTTTT	CASIRSFNEKLFF	TRBV2	TRBJ1-4	-	-
TGTGCCAGCAGTGACGGCAGTACCTATGGCTACACCTTC	CASSDGSTYGYTF	TRBV6-1	TRBJ1-2	-	-
TGTGCCAGCAACGGGGAGGGGGGCGTGCCCAATGAAGCTTTCTTT	CASNGEGGVPNEAFF	TRBV5-4	TRBJ1-1	-	-
TGTGCCTGGGGTCGAGGGGCCTGGGGGGAAAAACTGTTTTTT	CAWGRGAWGEKLFF	TRBV30	TRBJ1-4	-	-
TGTGCCAGCAGAGTTAACGTTAACTATGGCTACACCTTC	CASRVNVNYGYTF	TRBV6-5	TRBJ1-2	-	-
TGTGCCAGCAGCCAAAAGACAGTTTTGAACTACGAGCAGTACTTC	CASSQKTVLNYEQYF	TRBV5-4	TRBJ2-7	-	-
TGTGCCAGCAGTGAAGCTGGTTCCTCATCGTATGGCTACACCTTC	CASSEAGSSSYGYTF	TRBV6-1	TRBJ1-2	once	-
TGTGCCTGGAGCCACTTAGGTACCGGGGAGCTGTTTTTT	CAWSHLGTGELFF	TRBV30	TRBJ2-2	-	-
TGTGCCAGCAGTGATGCGGCAGGGCCCTACGAGCAGTACTTC	CASSDAAGPYEQYF	TRBV6-1	TRBJ2-7	-	-
TGCGCCAGCAGCTTGTTCCCCCCCACAGATACGCAGTATTTT	CASSLFPPTDTQYF	TRBV5-1	TRBJ2-3	-	-
TGTGCCAGCAGTTTGACAGCCGTTATCATCACAGATACGCAGTATTTT	CASSLTAVIITDTQYF	TRBV27	TRBJ2-3	-	-
TGCGCCAGCAGCTTGATTGGCGGGAGACAAAATGAGCAGTTCTTC	CASSLIGGRQNEQFF	TRBV5-1	TRBJ2-1	-	TRBD2
TGCGCCAGCAGCCAGGGGACTAGCGGGATCAATGAGCAGTTCTTC	CASSQGTSGINEQFF	TRBV5-1	TRBJ2-1	-	TRBD2
TGCAGCGTTGATCGGGGCCAGACCGGGGAGCTGTTTTTT	CSVDRGQTGELFF	TRBV29-1	TRBJ2-2	-	-
TGTGCCAGCTCACTAGACGGTAGCGGGAGGGTAAACTACAATGAGCAGTTCTTC	CASSLDGSGRVNYNEQFF	TRBV18	TRBJ2-1	-	TRBD2
TGTGCCAGCAGCTCTACCTATGGGTCTAGCGGGAGGGACGAGCAGTTCTTC	CASSSTYGSSGRDEQFF	TRBV7-8	TRBJ2-1	-	TRBD2
TGTGCCAGCAGCTATAGCGGGAGGCCTCGTTACAATGAGCAGTTCTTC	CASSYSGRPRYNEQFF	TRBV7-6	TRBJ2-1	-	TRBD2
TGCAGCGTCAGGGTGGGCAATCAGCCCCAGCATTTT	CSVRVGNQPQHF	TRBV29-1	TRBJ1-5	-	-
TGTGCCATCGGTGCTAACTCCTACAATGAGCAGTTCTTC	CAIGANSYNEQFF	TRBV10-3	TRBJ2-1	once	-
TGTGCCAGCAGCTCCGACCGGCGGGGGCCCCAGCATTTT	CASSSDRRGPQHF	TRBV7-2	TRBJ1-5	-	-
TGCGCCAGCAGCTTGTCATCGGGAGTGGGCTACGAGCAGTACTTC	CASSLSSGVGYEQYF	TRBV5-1	TRBJ2-7	-	-
TGTGCCAGCAGCCTGTTCCGACAGGGGGACAGAGCTTTCTTT	CASSLFRQGDRAFF	TRBV7-2	TRBJ1-1	-	TRBD1
TGTGCCAGTCGCGCCCTAGCGGGAGGGATGGGCGAGCAGTACTTC	CASRALAGGMGEQYF	TRBV19	TRBJ2-7	-	TRBD2
TGTGCCAGCAGCTTATGGGGCCAGGGGATGACCGAGCAGTACTTC	CASSLWGQGMTEQYF	TRBV11-2	TRBJ2-7	-	-
TGTGCCAGTAGTATCGGCGGGACAGGGATAAGGGTAGGTCAGCCCCAGCATTTT	CASSIGGTGIRVGQPQHF	TRBV19	TRBJ1-5	-	TRBD1
TGTGCCAGCAGTCTAACCCCGGGGTCTAATGAAAAACTGTTTTTT	CASSLTPGSNEKLFF	TRBV27	TRBJ1-4	-	-
TGTGCCAGCAGCTTGTCAGGGGGCGCTTTCGGCTACACCTTC	CASSLSGGAFGYTF	TRBV5-6	TRBJ1-2	-	TRBD1